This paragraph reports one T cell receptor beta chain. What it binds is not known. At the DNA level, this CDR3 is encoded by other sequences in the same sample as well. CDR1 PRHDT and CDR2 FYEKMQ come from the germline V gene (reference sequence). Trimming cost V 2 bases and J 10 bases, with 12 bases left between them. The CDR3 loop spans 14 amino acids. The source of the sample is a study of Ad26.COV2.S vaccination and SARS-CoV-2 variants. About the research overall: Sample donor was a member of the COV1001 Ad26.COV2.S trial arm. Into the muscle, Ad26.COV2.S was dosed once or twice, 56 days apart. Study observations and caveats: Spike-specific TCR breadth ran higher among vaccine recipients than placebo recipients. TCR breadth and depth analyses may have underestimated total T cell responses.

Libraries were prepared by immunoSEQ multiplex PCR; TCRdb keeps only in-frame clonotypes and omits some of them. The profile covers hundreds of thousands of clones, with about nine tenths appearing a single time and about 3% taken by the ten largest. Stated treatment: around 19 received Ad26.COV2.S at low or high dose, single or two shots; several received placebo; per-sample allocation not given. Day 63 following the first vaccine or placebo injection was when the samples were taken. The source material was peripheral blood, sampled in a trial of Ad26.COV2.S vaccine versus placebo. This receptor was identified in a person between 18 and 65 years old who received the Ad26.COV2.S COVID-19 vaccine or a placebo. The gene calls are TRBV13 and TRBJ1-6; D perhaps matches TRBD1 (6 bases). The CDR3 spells CASSLKEGGSPLHF. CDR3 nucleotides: TGTGCCAGCAGCTTAAAGGAGGGGGGATCACCCCTCCACTTT.